A selection of T cell receptor beta chains follows, all from one sample in a study of cytomegalovirus exposure and HLA in healthy donors. Here immunoSEQ multiplex PCR was the method, and the copy in TCRdb shows in-frame clones only, minus some. The sample has approximately 170,000 clones; around three quarters are singletons. Sequencing was carried out using PBMCs. The receptor source for this set is a middle-aged man in good health and CMV-seronegative. Each CDR3 is given without its conserved first and last residue. Each record gives: J gene, CDR3 length, clone size, D gene, V gene, CDR3 protein. The D gene is left open where the match is weak. Size is omitted from some rows. Given values are once, few, many or a class for expanded clones.

>TRBJ2-7|12|once|.|TRBV5-1
ASSLPGSSYEQY
>TRBJ1-4|13|few|.|TRBV19
ASSIRVSTNEKLF
>TRBJ1-2|12|.|.|TRBV9
ASSPLGGFYGYT
>TRBJ2-3|13|.|.|TRBV6-5
ASRYSGGRTDTQY
>TRBJ2-1|13|.|TRBD2|TRBV14
ASSHPGLAGFEQF
>TRBJ2-1|16|.|TRBD2|TRBV9
ASSVAGTSGSGYNEQF
>TRBJ2-5|12|.|TRBD1|TRBV19
ASNPGQGWETQY
>TRBJ2-3|12|.|.|TRBV2
ASSEETATDTQY
>TRBJ2-4|14|.|TRBD2|TRBV7-2
ASSLRGGSGQNIQY
>TRBJ1-4|10|.|.|TRBV29-1
SVGPSGEKLF
>TRBJ1-5|12|.|.|TRBV7-6
ASSLSYSNQPQH
>TRBJ2-1|12|.|TRBD2|TRBV5-6
ASSSGLAGNEQF
>TRBJ2-6|12|.|.|TRBV11-1
ASSLGRGANVLT
>TRBJ1-1|12|.|.|TRBV6-6
ASSSGGVNTEAF
>TRBJ1-5|11|.|.|TRBV15
ATSLHRFQPQH
>TRBJ1-6|13|.|.|TRBV27
ASALADTPDSPLH
>TRBJ1-6|14|.|.|TRBV11-2
ASSSTGYSYNSPLH
>TRBJ1-2|10|.|.|TRBV28
ASSRALYGYT
>TRBJ2-1|14|once|.|TRBV18
ASSPETPESYNEQF
>TRBJ1-2|12|once|.|TRBV5-1
ASSPQGSGGGYT
>TRBJ2-6|13|once|.|TRBV6-5
ASSYRGGGANVLT
>TRBJ2-1|15|.|.|TRBV7-9
ASSGGAKLDLYNEQF
>TRBJ1-1|15|once|.|TRBV13
ASSLGLRAGENTEAF
>TRBJ2-7|15|.|TRBD2|TRBV2
ASSDADGLAGIYEQY
>TRBJ2-2|15|.|TRBD2|TRBV6-1
ASSVGGLAGVTGELF
>TRBJ2-2|11|once|TRBD2|TRBV29-1
SAGTTNTGELF
>TRBJ2-3|13|few|TRBD1|TRBV27
ASSLGTAFTDTQY
>TRBJ2-5|11|few|TRBD2|TRBV5-1
ASSLVGGETQY
>TRBJ2-5|13|few|.|TRBV7-9
ASSPSRVGQETQY
>TRBJ1-5|13|once|.|TRBV28
ASSLTGYGNGPQH
>TRBJ1-2|13|few|.|TRBV28
ASSFGGAESYGYT
>TRBJ2-4|12|.|.|TRBV19
ASSMREAKNSQY
>TRBJ2-1|14|once|.|TRBV6-1
ASSEWRRSIYNEQF
>TRBJ1-5|11|.|.|TRBV25-1
ASSAQGGQPQH
>TRBJ1-2|14|.|.|TRBV27
ASSLTRGNSNYGYT
>TRBJ2-1|15|.|TRBD2|TRBV5-1
ASSWDQAGALNNEQF
>TRBJ1-2|14|.|TRBD1|TRBV7-9
ASSLSGQGATYGYT
>TRBJ2-1|14|.|TRBD2|TRBV7-2
ASSPEGSGRINEQF
>TRBJ2-2|13|.|.|TRBV4-2
ASSQDGVNTGELF
>TRBJ1-5|14|.|.|TRBV6-6
ASSYSYRRVGQPQH
>TRBJ2-5|16|.|TRBD2|TRBV5-1
ASSWGLAGGPDQETQY
>TRBJ2-5|13|.|TRBD1|TRBV5-1
ASSLGQGVGETQY
>TRBJ2-3|10|.|.|TRBV27
ASGPTGDTQY